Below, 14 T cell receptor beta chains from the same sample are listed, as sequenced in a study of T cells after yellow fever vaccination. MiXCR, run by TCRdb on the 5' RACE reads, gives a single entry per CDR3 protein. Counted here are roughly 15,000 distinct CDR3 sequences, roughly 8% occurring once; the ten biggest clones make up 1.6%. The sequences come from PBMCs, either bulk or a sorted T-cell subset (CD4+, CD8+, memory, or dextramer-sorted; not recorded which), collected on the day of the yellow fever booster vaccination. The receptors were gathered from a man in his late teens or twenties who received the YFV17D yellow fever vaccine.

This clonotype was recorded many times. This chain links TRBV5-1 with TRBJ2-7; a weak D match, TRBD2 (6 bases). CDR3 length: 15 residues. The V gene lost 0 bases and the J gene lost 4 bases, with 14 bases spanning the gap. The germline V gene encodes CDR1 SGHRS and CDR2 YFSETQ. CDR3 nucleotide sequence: TGCGCCAGCAGCTTGGTTCTCGGGGGTCTTTACGAGCAGTACTTC. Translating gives CASSLVLGGLYEQYF.

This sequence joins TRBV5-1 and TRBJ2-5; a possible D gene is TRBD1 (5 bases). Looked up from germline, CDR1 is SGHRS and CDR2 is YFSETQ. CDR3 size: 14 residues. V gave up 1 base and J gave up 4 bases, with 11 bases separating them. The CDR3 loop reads CASSLTLQGETQYF. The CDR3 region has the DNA TGCGCCAGCAGCTTGACCCTCCAGGGAGAGACCCAGTACTTC.

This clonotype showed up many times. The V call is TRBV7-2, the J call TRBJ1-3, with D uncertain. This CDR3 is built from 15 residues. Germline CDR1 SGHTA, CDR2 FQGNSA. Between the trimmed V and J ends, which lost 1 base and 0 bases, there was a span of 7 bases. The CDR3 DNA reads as TGTGCCAGCAGCTTAGACACGGGCTCTGGAAACACCATATATTTT. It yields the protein CASSLDTGSGNTIYF.

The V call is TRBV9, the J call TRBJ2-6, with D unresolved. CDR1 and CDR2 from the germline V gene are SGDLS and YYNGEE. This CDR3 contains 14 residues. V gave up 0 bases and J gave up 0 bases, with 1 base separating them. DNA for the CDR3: TGTGCCAGCAGCGTAGACTCTGGGGCCAACGTCCTGACTTTC. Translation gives CASSVDSGANVLTF.

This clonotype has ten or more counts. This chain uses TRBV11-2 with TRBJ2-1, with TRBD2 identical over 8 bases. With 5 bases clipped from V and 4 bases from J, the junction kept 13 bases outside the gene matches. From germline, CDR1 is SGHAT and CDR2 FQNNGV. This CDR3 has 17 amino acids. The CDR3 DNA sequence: TGTGCCAGCAGCCCCGGGAGGGGCGTCCAGCGGTACAATGAGCAGTTCTTC. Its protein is CASSPGRGVQRYNEQFF.

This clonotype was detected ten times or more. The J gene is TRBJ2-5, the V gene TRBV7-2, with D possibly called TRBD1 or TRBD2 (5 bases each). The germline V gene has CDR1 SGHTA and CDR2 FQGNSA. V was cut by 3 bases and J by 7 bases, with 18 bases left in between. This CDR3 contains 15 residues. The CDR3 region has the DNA TGTGCCAGCAGCTTTATTTGGGGGAATGACGGGACCCAGTACTTC. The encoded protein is CASSFIWGNDGTQYF.

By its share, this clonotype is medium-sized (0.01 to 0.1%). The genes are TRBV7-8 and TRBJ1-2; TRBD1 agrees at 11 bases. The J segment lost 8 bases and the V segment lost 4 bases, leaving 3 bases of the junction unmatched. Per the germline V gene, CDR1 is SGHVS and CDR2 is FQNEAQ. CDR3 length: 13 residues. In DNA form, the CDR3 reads TGTGCCAGCAGCTCCGGACAGGGGGCGGGCTACACCTTC. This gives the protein CASSSGQGAGYTF.

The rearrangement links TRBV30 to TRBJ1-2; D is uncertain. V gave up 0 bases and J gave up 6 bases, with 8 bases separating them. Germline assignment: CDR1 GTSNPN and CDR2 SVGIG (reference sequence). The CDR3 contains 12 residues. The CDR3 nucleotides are TGTGCCTGGAGTGTACTTGGGGATGGCTACACCTTC. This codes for CAWSVLGDGYTF.

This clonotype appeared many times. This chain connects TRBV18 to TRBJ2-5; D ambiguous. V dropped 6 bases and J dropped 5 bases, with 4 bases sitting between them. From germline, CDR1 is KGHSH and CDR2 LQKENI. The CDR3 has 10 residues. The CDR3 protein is CASSAETQYF. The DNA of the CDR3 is TGTGCCAGCTCTGCGGAGACCCAGTACTTC.

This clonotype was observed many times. The CDR3 loop is CASSQDRNQPQHF. The CDR3 DNA reads TGCGCCAGCAGCCAAGATCGGAATCAGCCCCAGCATTTT. The chain combines TRBV4-3 with TRBJ1-5; D gene uncertain. Trimming took 0 bases from V and 4 from J, leaving 4 bases between them. This CDR3 has 13 amino acids. Germline V gene lookup returns CDR1 LGHNA and CDR2 YSLEER.

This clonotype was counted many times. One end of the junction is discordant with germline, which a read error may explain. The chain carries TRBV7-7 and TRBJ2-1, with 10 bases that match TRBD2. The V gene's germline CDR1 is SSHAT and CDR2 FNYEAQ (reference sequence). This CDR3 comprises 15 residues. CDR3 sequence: CASSLALAGYNEQFF. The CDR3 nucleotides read TGTGCTAGCAGCTTAGCACTAGCGGGATACAATGAGCAGTTCTTC.

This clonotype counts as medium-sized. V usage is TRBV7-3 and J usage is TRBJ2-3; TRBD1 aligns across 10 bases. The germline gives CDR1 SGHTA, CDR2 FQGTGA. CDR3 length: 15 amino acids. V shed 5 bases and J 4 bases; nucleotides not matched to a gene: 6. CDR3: CASSTGQGGADTQYF. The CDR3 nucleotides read TGTGCCAGCAGCACAGGACAGGGGGGCGCAGATACGCAGTATTTT.

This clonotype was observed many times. Here the CDR3 reads CASSEWTGPQETQYF. Here the CDR3 DNA reads TGTGCCAGCAGTGAATGGACAGGGCCCCAAGAGACCCAGTACTTC. V gene TRBV2 combines with J gene TRBJ2-5, with 8 bases fitting TRBD1. Trimming at V came to 2 bases and at J to 1 base, leaving 3 bases not matched to a gene. Germline-derived CDR1 and CDR2 are SNHLY and FYNNEI. This CDR3 comprises 15 residues.

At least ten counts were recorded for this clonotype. DNA for the CDR3: TGTGCCAGCAGCTTGTGGGGGGGGTATAGCACAGATACGCAGTATTTT. Translated: CASSLWGGYSTDTQYF. The genes are TRBV7-2 and TRBJ2-3, with TRBD2 matching 7 bases. The J segment lost 0 bases and the V segment lost 3 bases, leaving 6 bases of the junction unmatched. The CDR3 has 16 amino acids. The germline CDR1 and CDR2 sequences are SGHTA and FQGNSA.